This T cell receptor beta chain was identified in a study of chemoradiotherapy in HPV16-positive cancers. Study at large: Candidate HPV-specific clones and shared TCR motifs came from two HPV16-positive patients. Study findings and constraints: During treatment, candidate HPV-specific clones and E7-related motifs expanded in tumor.

In the case of this clone: Its target is unknown.

Only in-frame clones appear in the TCRdb table, and some are missing; sequencing was by immunoSEQ multiplex PCR. The data contain about 5,000 clones, 85% to 95% of them seen just once; the ten biggest clones take up around 4.7%. Germline-derived CDR1 and CDR2 are GTSNPN and SVGIG (reference sequence). This CDR3 region has 13 residues. V lost 2 bases, J lost 4 bases, and 9 bases lay in between. This material was collected from a patient who underwent chemoradiotherapy. This TCR was sampled from a human donor with HPV-associated anogenital cancer. The chain employs TRBV30 and TRBJ1-3; D remains ambiguous. The CDR3 DNA reads as TGTGCCTGGAGTATATTGAAGGGAAACACCATATATTTT. This encodes CAWSILKGNTIYF.